The clone carrying this TCR beta chain showed up many times. As yet, its antigen is unknown. This record comes from a study of T cells after yellow fever vaccination. General study results and limits: Of the clonotypes, a small share occurred in both CD4 and CD8 compartments. After the booster, over 95% of CD4 and about nine tenths of CD8 primary-response clones were re-detected. There was a possibility that FACS-sorted repertoires contained abundant clonotypes contaminating from the bulk population.

One entry per CDR3 protein, called by TCRdb with MiXCR from the 5' RACE reads. The sample contains 90,000 to 150,000 distinct CDR3 sequences, more than 5.5% of which appear only once. This CDR3 is 13 amino acids long. Germline-derived CDR1 and CDR2 are SGHNT and YYREEE (reference sequence). Trimming took 1 base from V and 0 from J, leaving 1 base between them. The chain joins TRBV5-4 to TRBJ2-2; D unclear. The sequence derives from a man aged 18-30 years who received the YFV17D yellow fever vaccine. The sample consisted of CD4+ T cells sorted from PBMCs, taken approximately 40 days after the first yellow fever vaccination. CDR3 nucleotide sequence: TGTGCCAGCAGCTTGACGAACACCGGGGAGCTGTTTTTT. The encoded protein is CASSLTNTGELFF.